A single sample is the source of the 2 T cell receptor beta chains below, sequenced in a study of blood T cell repertoires in COVID-19. Produced via immunoSEQ multiplex PCR; TCRdb's table is partial and in-frame only. The top ten clones hold roughly 14% of a sample with 150,000 to 200,000 clones, approximately 81% of them seen once. Sequencing was carried out using peripheral blood. These receptors originate from a woman in her 70s with COVID-19, enrolled during active disease.

The V and J genes are TRBV27 and TRBJ1-2, with 7 bases matching TRBD1. V shed 8 bases and J 4 bases; nucleotides not matched to a gene: 7. The CDR3 covers 13 residues. The germline gives CDR1 MNHEY, CDR2 SMNVEV (reference sequence). The CDR3 spells CASGLRDSYGYTF. DNA for the CDR3: TGTGCCAGCGGCCTACGGGACAGCTATGGCTACACCTTC.

V and J are TRBV6-1 and TRBJ1-1, with D maybe TRBD1 (5 bases). The V and J ends lost 4 bases and 1 base respectively, with 16 bases between them. Germline CDR1 and CDR2: MNHNS and SASEGT. The length of the CDR3 is 16 residues. The CDR3 region has the DNA TGTGCCAGCAGTGGTCTAAAAATAGGGGAGAACACTGAAGCTTTCTTT. Translation gives CASSGLKIGENTEAFF.